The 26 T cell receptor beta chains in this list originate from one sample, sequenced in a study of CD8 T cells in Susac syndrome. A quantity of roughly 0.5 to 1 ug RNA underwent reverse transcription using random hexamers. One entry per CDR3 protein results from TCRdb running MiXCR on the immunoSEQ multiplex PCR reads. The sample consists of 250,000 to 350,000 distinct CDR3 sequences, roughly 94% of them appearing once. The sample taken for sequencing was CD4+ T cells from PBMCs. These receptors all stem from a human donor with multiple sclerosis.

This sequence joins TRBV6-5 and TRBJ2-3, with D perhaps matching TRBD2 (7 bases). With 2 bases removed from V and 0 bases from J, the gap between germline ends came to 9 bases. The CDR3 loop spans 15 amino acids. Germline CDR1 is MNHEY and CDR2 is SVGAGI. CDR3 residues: CASSYGGASTDTQYF. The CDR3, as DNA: TGTGCCAGCAGTTACGGGGGGGCTAGCACAGATACGCAGTATTTT.

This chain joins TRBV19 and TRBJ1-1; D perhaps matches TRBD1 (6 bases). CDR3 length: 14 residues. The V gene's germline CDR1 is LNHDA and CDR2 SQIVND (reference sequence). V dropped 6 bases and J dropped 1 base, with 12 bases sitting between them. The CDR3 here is CASRQGGSNTEAFF. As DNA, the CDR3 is TGTGCCAGTAGACAAGGGGGTTCGAACACTGAAGCTTTCTTT. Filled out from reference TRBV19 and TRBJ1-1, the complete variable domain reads DGGITQSPKYLFRKEGQNVTLSCEQNLNHDAMYWYRQDPGQGLRLIYYSQIVNDFQKGDIAEGYSVSREKKESFPLTVTSAQKNPTAFYLCASRQGGSNTEAFFGQGTRLTVV.

The CDR3 DNA is TGCAGTGCTAGGGGTGTGGACAGGACATCTGGGGCCAACGTCCTGACTTTC. This gives the protein CSARGVDRTSGANVLTF. The V call is TRBV20-1, the J call TRBJ2-6; 7 bases match TRBD1. Looked up from germline, CDR1 is DFQATT and CDR2 is SNEGSKA (reference sequence). The J segment lost 1 base and the V segment lost 3 bases, leaving 9 bases of the junction unmatched. This CDR3 region has 17 residues.

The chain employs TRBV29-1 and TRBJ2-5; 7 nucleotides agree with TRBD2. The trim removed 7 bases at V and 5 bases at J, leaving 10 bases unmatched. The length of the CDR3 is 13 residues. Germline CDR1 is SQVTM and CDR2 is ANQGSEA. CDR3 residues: CSGWQGGRETQYF. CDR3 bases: TGCAGCGGTTGGCAGGGAGGGAGGGAGACCCAGTACTTC.

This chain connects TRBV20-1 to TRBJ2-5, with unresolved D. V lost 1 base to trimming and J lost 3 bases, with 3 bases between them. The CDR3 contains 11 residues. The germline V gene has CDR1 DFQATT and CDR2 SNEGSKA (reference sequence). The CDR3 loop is CSARAKETQYF. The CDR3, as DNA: TGCAGTGCTAGAGCGAAAGAGACCCAGTACTTC.

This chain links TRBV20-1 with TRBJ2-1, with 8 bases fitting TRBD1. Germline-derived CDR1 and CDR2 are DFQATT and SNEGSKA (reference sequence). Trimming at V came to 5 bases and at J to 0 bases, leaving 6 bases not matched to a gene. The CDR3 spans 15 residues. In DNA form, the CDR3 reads TGCAGTGCTGCGGACAGGGCCTTCTCCTACAATGAGCAGTTCTTC. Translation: CSAADRAFSYNEQFF.

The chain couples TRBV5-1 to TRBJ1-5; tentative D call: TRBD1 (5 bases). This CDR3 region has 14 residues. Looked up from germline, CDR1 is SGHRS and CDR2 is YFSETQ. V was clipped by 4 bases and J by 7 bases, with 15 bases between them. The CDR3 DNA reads TGCGCCAGCAGCCCCGGTGCCAGGGAGCAGCCCCAGCATTTT. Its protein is CASSPGAREQPQHF.

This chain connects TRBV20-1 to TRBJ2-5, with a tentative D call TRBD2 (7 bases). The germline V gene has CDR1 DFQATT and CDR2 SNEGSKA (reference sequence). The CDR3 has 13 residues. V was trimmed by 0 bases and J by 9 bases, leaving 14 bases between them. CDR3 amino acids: CSAREGGREAQYF. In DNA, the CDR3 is TGCAGTGCTAGAGAGGGGGGGCGCGAAGCCCAGTACTTC.

CDR3 in DNA: TGCAGTGCTAGCTCCAGTTTCACCTACGAGCAGTACTTC. The encoded protein is CSASSSFTYEQYF. This chain uses TRBV20-1 with TRBJ2-7; no clear D. The V end was cut by 3 bases, the J end by 2 bases, with 11 bases between. CDR3 length: 13 residues. Germline V gene sequence: CDR1 DFQATT, CDR2 SNEGSKA (reference sequence).

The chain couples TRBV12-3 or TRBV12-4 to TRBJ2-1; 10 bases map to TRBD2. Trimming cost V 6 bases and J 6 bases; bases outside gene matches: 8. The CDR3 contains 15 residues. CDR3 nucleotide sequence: TGTGCCAGCAGCTTAAGTCTAGCGGGAGCCAATGAGCAGTTCTTC. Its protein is CASSLSLAGANEQFF.

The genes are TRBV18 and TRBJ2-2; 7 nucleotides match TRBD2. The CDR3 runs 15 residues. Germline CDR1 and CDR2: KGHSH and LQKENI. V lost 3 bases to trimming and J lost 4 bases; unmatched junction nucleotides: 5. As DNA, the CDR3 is TGTGCCAGCTCACCGAGCGGGGCCCTCACCGGGGAGCTGTTTTTT. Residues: CASSPSGALTGELFF.

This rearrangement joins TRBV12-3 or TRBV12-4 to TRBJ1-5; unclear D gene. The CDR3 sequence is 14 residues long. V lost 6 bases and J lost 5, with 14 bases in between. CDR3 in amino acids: CASSQMGGDQPQHF. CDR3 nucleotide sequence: TGTGCCAGCAGCCAGATGGGCGGGGATCAGCCCCAGCATTTT.

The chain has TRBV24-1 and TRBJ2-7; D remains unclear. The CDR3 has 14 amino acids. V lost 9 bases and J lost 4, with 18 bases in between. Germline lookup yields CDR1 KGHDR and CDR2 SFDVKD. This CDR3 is CATPPVVRFYEQYF. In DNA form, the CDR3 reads TGTGCCACCCCCCCGGTGGTGCGGTTTTACGAGCAGTACTTC.

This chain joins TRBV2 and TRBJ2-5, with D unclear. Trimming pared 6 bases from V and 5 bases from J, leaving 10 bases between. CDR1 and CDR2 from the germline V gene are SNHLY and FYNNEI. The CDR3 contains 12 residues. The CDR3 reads CASSLRWETQYF. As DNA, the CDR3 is TGTGCCAGCAGCCTCCGTTGGGAGACCCAGTACTTC.

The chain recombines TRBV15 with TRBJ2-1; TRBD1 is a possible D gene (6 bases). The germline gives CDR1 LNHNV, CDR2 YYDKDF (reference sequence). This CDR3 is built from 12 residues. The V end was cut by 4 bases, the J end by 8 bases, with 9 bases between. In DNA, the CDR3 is TGTGCCACCAGCAACAGGGTTCATGAGCAGTTCTTC. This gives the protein CATSNRVHEQFF.

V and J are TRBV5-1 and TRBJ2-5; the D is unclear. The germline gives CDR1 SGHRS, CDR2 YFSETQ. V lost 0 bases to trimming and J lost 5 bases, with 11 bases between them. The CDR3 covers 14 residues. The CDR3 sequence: CASSLAPLGETQYF. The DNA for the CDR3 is TGCGCCAGCAGCTTGGCTCCTTTGGGGGAGACCCAGTACTTC.

CDR3 amino acids: CASSGGINTDTQYF. In nucleotides, the CDR3 is TGTGCCAGCAGTGGCGGGATCAACACAGATACGCAGTATTTT. The gene calls are TRBV12-3 or TRBV12-4 and TRBJ2-3, with D possibly matching TRBD2 (6 bases). Trimming shortened V by 5 bases and J by 2 bases, and 11 bases separated the two germline ends. This CDR3 comprises 14 residues.

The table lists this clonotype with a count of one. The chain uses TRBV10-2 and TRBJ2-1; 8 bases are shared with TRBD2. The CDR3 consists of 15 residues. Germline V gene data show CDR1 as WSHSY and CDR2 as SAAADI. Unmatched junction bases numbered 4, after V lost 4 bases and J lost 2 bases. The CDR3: CASSGPGGPYNEQFF. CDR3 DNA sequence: TGCGCCAGCAGTGGGCCGGGGGGGCCCTACAATGAGCAGTTCTTC.

CDR3 sequence reads: CASSRDSVETQYF. DNA of the CDR3: TGTGCCAGCAGTAGAGACTCGGTCGAGACCCAGTACTTC. The rearrangement joins TRBV6-5 to TRBJ2-5; the D is unclear. The CDR3 is made up of 13 amino acids. V shed 5 bases and J shed 5 bases, with 12 bases lying between them. Germline values: CDR1 MNHEY, CDR2 SVGAGI.

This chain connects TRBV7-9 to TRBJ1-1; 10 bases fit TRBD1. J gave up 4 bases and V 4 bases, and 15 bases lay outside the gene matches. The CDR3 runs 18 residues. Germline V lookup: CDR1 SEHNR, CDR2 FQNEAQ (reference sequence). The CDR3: CASSSLVGTGDGSTEAFF. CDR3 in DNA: TGTGCCAGCAGCTCACTAGTTGGGACAGGGGATGGGAGCACTGAAGCTTTCTTT.

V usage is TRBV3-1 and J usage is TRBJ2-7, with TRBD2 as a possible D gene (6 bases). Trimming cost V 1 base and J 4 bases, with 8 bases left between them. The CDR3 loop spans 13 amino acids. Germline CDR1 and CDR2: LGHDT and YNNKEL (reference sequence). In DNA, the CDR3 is TGTGCCAGCAGCCAAGTAAGCGGGTACGAGCAGTACTTC. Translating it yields CASSQVSGYEQYF.

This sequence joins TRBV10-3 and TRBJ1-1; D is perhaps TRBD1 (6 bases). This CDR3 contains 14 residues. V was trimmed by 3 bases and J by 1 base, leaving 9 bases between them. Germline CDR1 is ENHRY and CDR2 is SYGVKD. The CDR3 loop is CAISDQGRNTEAFF. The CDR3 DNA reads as TGTGCCATCAGTGATCAGGGGAGGAACACTGAAGCTTTCTTT.

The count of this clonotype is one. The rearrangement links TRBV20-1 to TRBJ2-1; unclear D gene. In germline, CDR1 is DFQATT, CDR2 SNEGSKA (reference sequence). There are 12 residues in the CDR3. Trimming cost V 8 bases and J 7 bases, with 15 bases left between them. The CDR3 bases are TGCAGTTCCAATAAACTGGGAAATGAGCAGTTCTTC. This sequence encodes CSSNKLGNEQFF.

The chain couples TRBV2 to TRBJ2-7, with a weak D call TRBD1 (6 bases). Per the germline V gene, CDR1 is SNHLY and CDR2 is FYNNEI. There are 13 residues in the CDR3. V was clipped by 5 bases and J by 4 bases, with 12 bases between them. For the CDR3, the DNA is TGTGCCAGCAGTCCTACAGGGAATTACGAGCAGTACTTC. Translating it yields CASSPTGNYEQYF.

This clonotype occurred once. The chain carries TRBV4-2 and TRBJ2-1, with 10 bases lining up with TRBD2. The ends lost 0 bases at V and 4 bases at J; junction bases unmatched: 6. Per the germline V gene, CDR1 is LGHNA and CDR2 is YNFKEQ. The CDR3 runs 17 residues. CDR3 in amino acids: CASSQDPASGGYNEQFF. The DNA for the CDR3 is TGTGCCAGCAGCCAAGATCCGGCTAGCGGGGGTTACAATGAGCAGTTCTTC.

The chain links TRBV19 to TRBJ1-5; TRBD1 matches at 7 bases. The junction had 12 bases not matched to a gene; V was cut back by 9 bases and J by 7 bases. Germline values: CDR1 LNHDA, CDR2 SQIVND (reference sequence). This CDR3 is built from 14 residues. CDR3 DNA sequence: TGTGCCAGCTCTACACAGGGGTGGGAGCAGCCCCAGCATTTT. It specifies CASSTQGWEQPQHF.